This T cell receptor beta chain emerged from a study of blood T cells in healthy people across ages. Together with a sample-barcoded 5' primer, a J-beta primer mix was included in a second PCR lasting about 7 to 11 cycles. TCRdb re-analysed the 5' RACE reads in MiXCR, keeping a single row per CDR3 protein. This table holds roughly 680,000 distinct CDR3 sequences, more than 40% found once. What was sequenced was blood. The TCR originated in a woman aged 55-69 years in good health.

This chain's CDR3 is CASSLTPPGRAVYEQYF. In DNA form, the CDR3 reads TGTGCCAGCAGTTTAACCCCTCCCGGCAGGGCTGTCTACGAGCAGTACTTC. V gene TRBV27 combines with J gene TRBJ2-5, with D possibly being TRBD1 (5 bases). The end of the DNA is better explained by TRBJ2-7, so the J call may be wrong. The CDR3 has 17 residues. Per germline, CDR1 MNHEY and CDR2 SMNVEV (reference sequence).